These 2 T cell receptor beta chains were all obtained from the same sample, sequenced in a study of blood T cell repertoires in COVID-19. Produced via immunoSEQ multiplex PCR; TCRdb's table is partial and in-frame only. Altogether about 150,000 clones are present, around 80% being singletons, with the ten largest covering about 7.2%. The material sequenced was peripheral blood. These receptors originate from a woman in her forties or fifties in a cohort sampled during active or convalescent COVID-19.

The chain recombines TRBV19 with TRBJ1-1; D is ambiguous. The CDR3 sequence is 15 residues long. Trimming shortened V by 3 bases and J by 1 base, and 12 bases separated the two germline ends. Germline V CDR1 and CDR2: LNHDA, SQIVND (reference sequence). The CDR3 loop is CASSITGIKNTEAFF. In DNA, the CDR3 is TGTGCCAGTAGTATTACGGGGATAAAGAACACTGAAGCTTTCTTT.

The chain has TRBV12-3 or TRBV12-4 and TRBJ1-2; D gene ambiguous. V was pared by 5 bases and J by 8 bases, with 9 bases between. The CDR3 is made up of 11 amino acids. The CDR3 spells CASSQRRGYTF. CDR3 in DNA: TGTGCCAGCAGTCAGAGGCGCGGCTACACCTTC.